A single sample gave rise to the 17 T cell receptor beta chains below, sequenced in a study of shared clonotypes between healthy human individuals. Assay used: immunoSEQ multiplex PCR; TCRdb lists only in-frame clones, some missing. The table records millions of clones, 90% to 95% of them present only once. Sequenced input: naive CD4+ T cells sorted from blood. This sample's subset: CD45RA+ positively selected. The receptors were sampled from a man aged 18 to 30 in good health.

Turning to this clone: One junction end does not reproduce the germline sequence, and a read error may be involved. The chain employs TRBV7-7 and TRBJ2-5; possible D gene TRBD2, 5 bases. The germline V gene has CDR1 SSHAT and CDR2 FNYEAQ (reference sequence). CDR3 length: 13 residues. For the CDR3, the DNA is TGTGCTAGCAGCTCGGGAATAAAAGAGACCCAGTACTTC. It codes for CASSSGIKETQYF.

This rearrangement joins TRBV10-3 to TRBJ2-4; D remains ambiguous. CDR3 length: 16 amino acids. Germline V CDR1 and CDR2: ENHRY, SYGVKD. V lost 0 bases, J lost 6 bases, and 15 bases lay in between. CDR3 coding DNA: TGTGCCATCAGTGAGTCGACGCGACCAGGCGGAAACATTCAGTACTTC. Amino acid sequence: CAISESTRPGGNIQYF.

The chain carries TRBV7-2 and TRBJ2-5, with D possibly being TRBD1 (6 bases). This CDR3 has 15 residues. V was trimmed by 5 bases and J by 2 bases, leaving 15 bases between them. Germline CDR1 SGHTA, CDR2 FQGNSA. The DNA for the CDR3 is TGTGCCAGCAGCCAATTGACAGGAATACAAGAGACCCAGTACTTC. Translating gives CASSQLTGIQETQYF.

This chain joins TRBV18 and TRBJ2-1; 11 bases agree with TRBD2. Germline CDR1 and CDR2: KGHSH and LQKENI. CDR3 length: 21 amino acids. V shed 0 bases, J shed 2 bases, and the junction held 15 bases outside the gene matches. The DNA for the CDR3 is TGTGCCAGCTCACCACCTTCCGGCACAGCGGGGGGACTAGCGGCCTACAATGAGCAGTTCTTC. Translation: CASSPPSGTAGGLAAYNEQFF.

V is TRBV5-1 and J is TRBJ1-2, with a possible D match to TRBD1 (5 bases). This CDR3 has 17 amino acids. In germline, CDR1 is SGHRS, CDR2 YFSETQ. Trimming took 3 bases from V and 1 from J, leaving 19 bases between them. The CDR3 DNA follows: TGCGCCAGCAGCTGGGGAGGGACCCTGAGCGGTAACTATGGCTACACCTTC. Its protein product is CASSWGGTLSGNYGYTF. The variable domain in full, completed from reference TRBV5-1 and TRBJ1-2, reads KAGVTQTPRYLIKTRGQQVTLSCSPISGHRSVSWYQQTPGQGLQFLFEYFSETQRNKGNFPGRFSGRQFSNSRSEMNVSTLELGDSALYLCASSWGGTLSGNYGYTFGSGTRLTVV.

The chain has TRBV6-5 and TRBJ1-6; D is uncertain. Trimming stripped 0 bases from V and 11 bases from J, with 14 bases between. The CDR3 is 15 amino acids. Germline CDR1 is MNHEY and CDR2 is SVGAGI. The CDR3 loop is CASSYSSVTAAPLHF. CDR3 sequence (DNA): TGTGCCAGCAGTTACTCGTCGGTGACCGCGGCACCCCTCCACTTT.

V and J are TRBV30 and TRBJ2-1; D is ambiguous. Trimming left V 0 bases short and J 8 bases short, with 11 bases between. Germline assignment: CDR1 GTSNPN and CDR2 SVGIG (reference sequence). The length of the CDR3 is 13 residues. The CDR3 protein is CAWSVFLHDEQFF. The CDR3 coding sequence is TGTGCCTGGAGTGTGTTCCTTCACGATGAGCAGTTCTTC.

V usage is TRBV10-3 and J usage is TRBJ2-1; 7 nucleotides align to TRBD2. The CDR3 extends over 12 amino acids. In germline, CDR1 is ENHRY, CDR2 SYGVKD. The ends lost 11 bases at V and 4 bases at J; junction bases unmatched: 5. CDR3 DNA: TGTGCCGCGGGGGAAACGTACAATGAGCAGTTCTTC. Its translation: CAAGETYNEQFF.

The gene calls are TRBV20-1 and TRBJ1-1; unclear D gene. V was pared by 6 bases and J by 7 bases, with 9 bases between. This CDR3 region has 10 residues. Per germline, CDR1 DFQATT and CDR2 SNEGSKA (reference sequence). CDR3 sequence (DNA): TGCAGTGCAGATAGAATTGAAGCTTTCTTT. This codes for CSADRIEAFF.

The rearrangement links TRBV7-9 to TRBJ2-7; 8 nucleotides align to TRBD1. The CDR3 totals 17 residues. The germline V gene encodes CDR1 SEHNR and CDR2 FQNEAQ (reference sequence). The J segment lost 3 bases and the V segment lost 0 bases, leaving 10 bases of the junction unmatched. The CDR3 DNA follows: TGTGCCAGCAGCTTAGCGGACGGAACAGGGGGATTCTACGAGCAGTACTTC. This translates into CASSLADGTGGFYEQYF.

The chain employs TRBV7-2 and TRBJ2-7, with TRBD2 identical over 12 bases. The CDR3 is 14 residues long. Trimming at V came to 4 bases and at J to 5 bases, leaving 3 bases not matched to a gene. CDR1 and CDR2 from the germline V gene are SGHTA and FQGNSA. CDR3 loop: CASSSGLAGHEQYF. The CDR3 bases are TGTGCCAGCAGCTCTGGACTAGCGGGACACGAGCAGTACTTC.

The V and J genes are TRBV28 and TRBJ1-5; tentative D call: TRBD1 (5 bases). Germline loops: CDR1 MDHEN, CDR2 SYDVKM. The ends were cut back, 5 bases at V and 6 bases at J, with 17 bases in the middle. The CDR3 loop spans 15 amino acids. CDR3 protein: CASSATGSQGQPQHF. For the CDR3, the DNA is TGTGCCAGCAGTGCCACAGGCTCGCAAGGTCAGCCCCAGCATTTT.

This rearrangement joins TRBV19 to TRBJ1-3; TRBD1 aligns across 8 bases. V gave up 2 bases and J gave up 7 bases; unmatched junction bases: 16. Germline V gene lookup returns CDR1 LNHDA and CDR2 SQIVND (reference sequence). The CDR3 extends over 18 amino acids. This chain's CDR3 is CASSIFLSGQGNANTIYF. CDR3 in DNA: TGTGCCAGTAGTATATTTCTATCCGGACAGGGCAACGCGAACACCATATATTTT.

On this clone itself: Other nucleotide sequences from this sample produce the same CDR3. The chain joins TRBV6-1 to TRBJ1-5; 8 bases are a match to TRBD1. Germline CDR1 and CDR2: MNHNS and SASEGT. V shed 6 bases and J 1 base; nucleotides not matched to a gene: 2. The CDR3 is 14 amino acids. The CDR3 here is CASRGQGSNQPQHF. CDR3 nucleotide sequence: TGTGCCAGCAGAGGACAGGGAAGCAATCAGCCCCAGCATTTT.

A note on this clone: Other DNA sequences in this sample translate to the same CDR3. J is TRBJ2-7 and V is TRBV5-1, with D tentatively TRBD2 (6 bases). The V end lost 3 bases, the J end lost 6 bases, and 10 bases lay between the germline ends. Germline values: CDR1 SGHRS, CDR2 YFSETQ. The CDR3 runs 12 residues. The CDR3 protein is CASSSPGGEQYF. CDR3 DNA: TGCGCCAGCAGCTCACCCGGGGGCGAGCAGTACTTC. The full variable domain, completed using reference TRBV5-1 and TRBJ2-7, is KAGVTQTPRYLIKTRGQQVTLSCSPISGHRSVSWYQQTPGQGLQFLFEYFSETQRNKGNFPGRFSGRQFSNSRSEMNVSTLELGDSALYLCASSSPGGEQYFGPGTRLTVT.

The V and J genes are TRBV6-1 and TRBJ2-1; D is unresolved. Germline values: CDR1 MNHNS, CDR2 SASEGT. V lost 3 bases and J 7 bases, leaving 4 bases between the germline ends. The CDR3 length is 11 residues. In nucleotides, the CDR3 is TGTGCCAGCAGTGATTGGAATGAGCAGTTCTTC. This sequence encodes CASSDWNEQFF.

The V gene is TRBV10-3, the J gene TRBJ1-2; 7 bases match TRBD1. Per germline, CDR1 ENHRY and CDR2 SYGVKD. Trimming at V came to 10 bases and at J to 8 bases, leaving 13 bases not matched to a gene. This CDR3 is 13 amino acids long. The DNA of the CDR3 is TGTGCCACAGATGAAACAGGGGTTTCCGGCTACACCTTC. This codes for CATDETGVSGYTF.